Sequencing of this T cell receptor (beta chain) was carried out in a study of response to subunit inactivated influenza vaccine. Points from the study as a whole: The authors offered the suggestion that each seasonal influenza vaccination recruits few new T cells.

TCRdb re-called the RT-PCR reads through MiXCR, storing one row per CDR3 protein. The table includes about 570,000 distinct CDR3 sequences, about 12% detected once. Germline V CDR1 and CDR2: MGHRA, YSYEKL. The length of the CDR3 is 16 residues. The germline V and J ends were trimmed by 0 bases and 7 bases, with 15 bases remaining between them. This clonotype was seen only a few times. Its specificity is unknown. The chain joins TRBV4-1 to TRBJ1-4; D gene unclear. The clonotype originates from a man between 50 and 59 years old who received an inactivated influenza vaccine. The sequenced sample was PBMCs from blood, obtained on the day of vaccination. The CDR3 sequence is CASSQDPWQVLEKLFF. The CDR3 DNA follows: TGCGCCAGCAGCCAAGATCCATGGCAGGTTCTTGAAAAACTGTTTTTT.